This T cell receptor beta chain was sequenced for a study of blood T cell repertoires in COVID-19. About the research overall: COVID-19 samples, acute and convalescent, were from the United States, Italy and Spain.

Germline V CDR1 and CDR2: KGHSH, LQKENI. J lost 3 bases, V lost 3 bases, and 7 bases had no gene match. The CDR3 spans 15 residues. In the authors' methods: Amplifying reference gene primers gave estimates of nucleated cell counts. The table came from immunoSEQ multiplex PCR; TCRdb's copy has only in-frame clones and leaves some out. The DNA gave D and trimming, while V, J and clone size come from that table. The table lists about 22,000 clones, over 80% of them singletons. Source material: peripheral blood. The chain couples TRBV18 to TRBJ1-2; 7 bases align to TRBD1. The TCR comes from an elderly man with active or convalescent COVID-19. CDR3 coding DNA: TGTGCCAGCTCACCCCAACTTGACAGGGACTATGGCTACACCTTC. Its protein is CASSPQLDRDYGYTF.